The clone carrying this TCR beta chain has only a few counts. Its antigen is as yet unknown. The sample belongs to a study of blood T cells in healthy people across ages. The germline V gene has CDR1 MDHEN and CDR2 SYDVKM. The CDR3 contains 12 residues. V lost 10 bases to trimming and J lost 5 bases, with 15 bases between them. Primers used in a second PCR of about 6 to 12 cycles were a sample-barcoded 5' primer and a J-beta primer mix. TCRdb fed the 5' RACE reads into MiXCR, producing one record per CDR3 protein. The sample has roughly 1.7 million distinct CDR3 sequences, roughly 32% seen once; the top ten hold over 9%. Study conclusions and caveats: Researchers judged that diversity estimates from one million T cells fell short of true values. There was no known CMV status for donors, so expanded clonotype changes were possibly confounded.

This receptor was taken from a woman in her twenties or thirties in good health. Input material: blood. This sequence joins TRBV28 and TRBJ2-7, with a tentative D call TRBD2 (5 bases). CDR3: CATNGGGHEQYF. CDR3 sequence (DNA): TGTGCCACCAACGGAGGTGGCCACGAGCAGTACTTC.